A single sample is the source of the 25 T cell receptor beta chains below, sequenced in a study of CD8 T cells in ankylosing spondylitis (dated 2017 in TCRdb). No antigen has been assigned to these receptors. Libraries were built with 5' RACE. TCRdb records Illumina HiSeq 2500 as the sequencer. Using fastp at Q25 and MiXCR, TCRdb reprocessed the public reads and kept productive beta chains. CDR3 protein sequences are deduplicated, and each keeps its most common genes and DNA. Counted in this sample were about 450,000 distinct CDR3 sequences; 25% to 30% of them appeared once. The ten largest clones add up to 0.75% to 0.9% of the sample. The full study reports these points: Blood from ankylosing spondylitis patients appeared to be characterized by a TCR beta motif made up of about 8 highly homologous amino acid variants.

The sample taken for sequencing was blood, either unsorted or a sorted T cell fraction (not recorded which). The origin of the receptors is a male donor with ankylosing spondylitis.

The gene calls are TRBV10-1 and TRBJ1-1; no reliable D call. The CDR3 loop spans 13 amino acids. The germline gives CDR1 WNHNN, CDR2 SYGVQD (reference sequence). V lost 5 bases, J lost 0 bases, and 7 bases lay in between. CDR3 loop: CASSKDMNTEAFF. Written as DNA, the CDR3 is TGCGCCAGCAGTAAAGATATGAACACTGAAGCTTTCTTT.

J is TRBJ1-5 and V is TRBV20-1, with D hard to call. This CDR3 contains 13 residues. Germline lookup yields CDR1 DFQATT and CDR2 SNEGSKA (reference sequence). Trimming took 6 bases from V and 0 from J, leaving 9 bases between them. CDR3 residues: CSAGLDSNQPQHF. CDR3 nucleotide sequence: TGCAGTGCCGGACTGGATAGCAATCAGCCCCAGCATTTT.

This clonotype was observed a few times. The CDR3 coding sequence is TGTGCCAGCAGTGGGGTTCGGACAGCCCAATCCTCCTACGAGCAGTACGTC. Amino acids: CASSGVRTAQSSYEQYV. The chain joins TRBV6-1 to TRBJ2-7; perhaps TRBD1 as D (6 bases). The CDR3 is 17 amino acids. The V end lost 4 bases, the J end lost 0 bases, and 19 bases lay between the germline ends. Germline lookup yields CDR1 MNHNS and CDR2 SASEGT.

The sample holds a few counts of this clonotype. The chain combines TRBV20-1 with TRBJ2-3, with TRBD2 identical over 12 bases. The germline gives CDR1 DFQATT, CDR2 SNEGSKA (reference sequence). The CDR3 spans 17 residues. Trimming cost V 4 bases and J 5 bases; bases outside gene matches: 13. In DNA form, the CDR3 reads TGCAGTGCTATCCCCGGGCCTAGCGGGAGGGTGGGAGATACGCAGTATTTT. It encodes CSAIPGPSGRVGDTQYF.

This clonotype was seen a few times. This CDR3 is CASSGGGSLNYGYTF. The CDR3 nucleotides are TGTGCCAGCAGCGGCGGGGGCTCTCTTAACTATGGCTACACCTTC. This rearrangement joins TRBV25-1 to TRBJ1-2; TRBD1 might be the D (6 bases). Germline CDR1 reads MGHDK; CDR2 reads SYGVNS. Trimming took 6 bases from V and 1 from J, leaving 15 bases between them. CDR3 length: 15 amino acids.

This clonotype was seen a few times. The gene calls are TRBV20-1 and TRBJ2-1, with 7 bases fitting TRBD2. This CDR3 comprises 13 residues. The V gene's germline CDR1 is DFQATT and CDR2 SNEGSKA (reference sequence). V shed 4 bases and J 5 bases; nucleotides not matched to a gene: 5. CDR3 nucleotide sequence: TGCAGTGCTACGGGAGGAAGTGACAATGAGCAGTTCTTC. The encoded protein is CSATGGSDNEQFF.

V usage is TRBV12-3 or TRBV12-4 and J usage is TRBJ1-3, with 9 bases matching TRBD1. V lost 6 bases to trimming and J lost 0 bases; unmatched junction nucleotides: 0. The CDR3 runs to 14 residues. DNA for the CDR3: TGTGCCAGCAGGACAGGGGGCTCTGGAAACACCATATATTTT. Protein: CASRTGGSGNTIYF.

The table lists this clonotype with a few counts. The gene calls are TRBV19 and TRBJ2-1; 7 bases are a match to TRBD2. J was trimmed by 9 bases and V by 4 bases; bases with no gene match: 12. CDR3 size: 15 residues. Germline V gene sequence: CDR1 LNHDA, CDR2 SQIVND (reference sequence). The CDR3 bases are TGTGCCAGTAGTACCCACTGGGGGACTACTGGTGAGCAGTTCTTC. Translated: CASSTHWGTTGEQFF. The full variable domain, rest sourced from reference TRBV19 and TRBJ2-1, is DGGITQSPKYLFRKEGQNVTLSCEQNLNHDAMYWYRQDPGQGLRLIYYSQIVNDFQKGDIAEGYSVSREKKESFPLTVTSAQKNPTAFYLCASSTHWGTTGEQFFGPGTRLTVL.

This chain joins TRBV2 and TRBJ1-6; no clear D gene. V was cut by 5 bases and J by 4 bases, with 15 bases left in between. The germline CDR1 and CDR2 sequences are SNHLY and FYNNEI. The CDR3 runs to 16 residues. The CDR3 DNA reads TGTGCCAGCAGTACACCTGGAGGCAGATATAATTCACCCCTCCACTTT. This translates into CASSTPGGRYNSPLHF.

V gene TRBV12-3 or TRBV12-4 combines with J gene TRBJ2-1, with TRBD2 as a possible D gene (5 bases). V gave up 3 bases and J gave up 0 bases, with 12 bases separating them. CDR3 length: 16 residues. CDR3 nucleotides: TGTGCCAGCAGTTTGGAAGCGGCCCCCTCCTACAATGAGCAGTTCTTC. Protein sequence: CASSLEAAPSYNEQFF.

This clonotype was counted only a few times. This sequence joins TRBV6-2 or TRBV6-3 and TRBJ1-1, with a weak D call TRBD1 (5 bases). In germline, CDR1 is MNHEY, CDR2 SVGEGT. This CDR3 is 13 amino acids long. V lost 6 bases, J lost 6 bases, and 14 bases lay in between. The CDR3 sequence: CASRGDRASEAFF. The CDR3 DNA is TGTGCCAGCAGGGGGGACCGAGCCTCTGAAGCTTTCTTT.

Only a few counts were recorded for this clonotype. This sequence joins TRBV20-1 and TRBJ2-3, with D unclear. This CDR3 region has 14 residues. The germline gives CDR1 DFQATT, CDR2 SNEGSKA (reference sequence). Trimming pared 5 bases from V and 0 bases from J, leaving 12 bases between. The CDR3 DNA follows: TGCAGTGCTTCGGCTAGGGCTAGCACAGATACGCAGTATTTT. Protein product: CSASARASTDTQYF.

V is TRBV5-5 and J is TRBJ2-6; maybe TRBD1 (6 bases). V was trimmed by 1 base and J by 0 bases, leaving 8 bases between them. The CDR3 is 16 amino acids. Germline V gene sequence: CDR1 SGHKS, CDR2 YYEKEE (reference sequence). The CDR3 spells CASSLRGFSGANVLTF. CDR3 nucleotides: TGTGCCAGCAGCTTGAGGGGGTTCTCTGGGGCCAACGTCCTGACTTTC.

The gene calls are TRBV20-1 and TRBJ1-5, with a weak D call TRBD1 (5 bases). Trimming pared 5 bases from V and 8 bases from J, leaving 19 bases between. The CDR3 covers 14 residues. Germline CDR1 and CDR2: DFQATT and SNEGSKA (reference sequence). As DNA, the CDR3 is TGCAGTGCTTCCTCCGGGGCCCCAGAAGAGCCCCAGCATTTT. Its translation is CSASSGAPEEPQHF.

The sample holds a few counts of this clonotype. For the CDR3, the DNA is TGTGCCAGCAGCTTAGGCAGAGTCTACGAGCAGTACGTC. Protein: CASSLGRVYEQYV. This chain connects TRBV5-6 to TRBJ2-7; D gene uncertain. The CDR3 runs to 13 residues. Germline CDR1 is SGHDT and CDR2 is YYEEEE. V was clipped by 2 bases and J by 3 bases, with 9 bases between them.

This clonotype has only a few counts. This chain connects TRBV27 to TRBJ2-1; 7 nucleotides match TRBD1. The germline gives CDR1 MNHEY, CDR2 SMNVEV (reference sequence). The CDR3 totals 13 residues. V shed 8 bases and J 4 bases; nucleotides not matched to a gene: 5. The CDR3 spells CASLTGKYNEQFF. In DNA form, the CDR3 reads TGTGCCAGCCTGACAGGGAAGTACAATGAGCAGTTCTTC.

This chain joins TRBV29-1 and TRBJ1-5; no clear D. There are 12 residues in the CDR3. The V gene's germline CDR1 is SQVTM and CDR2 ANQGSEA. V was shortened by 5 bases and J by 6 bases, with 11 bases between the two germline ends. CDR3 in DNA: TGCAGCGTTTATGAGGTTGGTCAGCCCCAGCATTTT. This sequence encodes CSVYEVGQPQHF. The whole variable domain, remainder taken from reference TRBV29-1 and TRBJ1-5, is SAVISQKPSRDICQRGTSLTIQCQVDSQVTMMFWYRQQPGQSLTLIATANQGSEATYESGFVIDKFPISRPNLTFSTLTVSNMSPEDSSIYLCSVYEVGQPQHFGDGTRLSIL.

The V gene is TRBV24-1, the J gene TRBJ1-1; no clear D. Per germline, CDR1 KGHDR and CDR2 SFDVKD. The CDR3 runs 13 residues. V gave up 7 bases and J gave up 1 base, with 9 bases separating them. The CDR3 region has the DNA TGTGCCACCAGGGGTGAAGGGAACACTGAAGCTTTCTTT. This sequence encodes CATRGEGNTEAFF.

J is TRBJ2-1 and V is TRBV10-1; TRBD2 agrees at 11 bases. The CDR3 loop spans 16 amino acids. Germline CDR1 and CDR2: WNHNN and SYGVQD (reference sequence). With 4 bases clipped from V and 8 bases from J, the junction kept 10 bases outside the gene matches. In DNA form, the CDR3 reads TGCGCCAGCAGTGGTTCCGTAGCGGGAGGGAGAGATGAGCAGTTCTTC. This encodes CASSGSVAGGRDEQFF.

The table lists this clonotype with a few counts. The gene calls are TRBV5-1 and TRBJ2-3, with D possibly called TRBD1 or TRBD2 (5 bases each). The CDR3 loop spans 15 amino acids. The V and J ends lost 2 bases and 2 bases respectively, with 12 bases between them. CDR1 is SGHRS and CDR2 is YFSETQ in the germline V gene. Written as DNA, the CDR3 is TGCGCCAGCAGCTTCGTGGGACCTGACACAGATACGCAGTATTTT. As protein: CASSFVGPDTDTQYF.

This clonotype has more than one count but fewer than ten. V and J are TRBV27 and TRBJ1-6; a weak D match, TRBD1 (6 bases). Between the trimmed V and J ends, which lost 9 bases and 9 bases, there was a span of 24 bases. This CDR3 is 16 amino acids long. CDR1 is MNHEY and CDR2 is SMNVEV in the germline V gene (reference sequence). This chain's CDR3 is CASRFGTSPDGSPLHF. CDR3 DNA: TGTGCCAGTCGGTTCGGGACAAGCCCGGACGGTTCACCCCTCCACTTT.

The rearrangement uses TRBV30 and TRBJ1-1, with TRBD1 matching over 7 bases. The germline V gene has CDR1 GTSNPN and CDR2 SVGIG (reference sequence). The CDR3 totals 14 residues. The V segment lost 5 bases and the J segment 1 base; nucleotides outside the gene matches: 7. CDR3 loop: CAWLRDSRNTEAFF. The CDR3, as DNA: TGTGCCTGGCTGCGGGACAGTAGGAACACTGAAGCTTTCTTT.

The rearrangement joins TRBV11-2 to TRBJ2-1; tentative D call: TRBD1 (5 bases). The V gene lost 3 bases and the J gene lost 1 base, with 13 bases spanning the gap. The CDR3 spans 16 residues. The germline V gene encodes CDR1 SGHAT and CDR2 FQNNGV. CDR3 region: CASSFSPGPSYNEQFF. The CDR3 DNA is TGTGCCAGCAGCTTTTCCCCAGGGCCTTCCTACAATGAGCAGTTCTTC.

This clonotype came up many times. This chain connects TRBV4-1 to TRBJ2-2; no clear D gene. The CDR3 has 14 amino acids. Germline V gene sequence: CDR1 MGHRA, CDR2 YSYEKL. V was shortened by 0 bases and J by 9 bases, with 11 bases between the two germline ends. The CDR3 nucleotides read TGCGCCAGCAGCCAAGATTTGGGCGGTCGGGAGCTGTTTTTT. It encodes CASSQDLGGRELFF.

The V call is TRBV15, the J call TRBJ2-4, with 8 bases fitting TRBD1. Germline CDR1 LNHNV, CDR2 YYDKDF (reference sequence). The CDR3 totals 17 residues. V gave up 3 bases and J gave up 0 bases; unmatched junction bases: 7. The CDR3 is CATSRLDRVKAKNIQYF. CDR3 nucleotide sequence: TGTGCCACCAGCAGGCTGGACAGGGTGAAAGCCAAAAACATTCAGTACTTC. Full variable domain (missing parts from reference TRBV15 and TRBJ2-4): DAMVIQNPRYQVTQFGKPVTLSCSQTLNHNVMYWYQQKSSQAPKLLFHYYDKDFNNEADTPDNFQSRRPNTSFCFLDIRSPGLGDTAMYLCATSRLDRVKAKNIQYFGAGTRLSVL.